Following are 29 T cell receptor beta chains from one sample sequenced in a study of cytomegalovirus exposure and HLA in healthy donors (TCRdb year 2017). The protocol used for the library was the immunoSEQ multiplex PCR assay. For the multiplex PCR, a mixture combining 60 forward primers for TCR Vbeta segments and 13 reverse primers for TCR Jbeta segments was used. TCRdb limited this immuneACCESS table to in-frame rearrangements with V and J called. A share of clones is missing; checked studies link under half to unresolved V genes, and the rest is unexplained. This sample lists 80,000 or so clones; roughly 65% were detected once. The ten largest clones capture 4.4% of the sample. The sequencing sample was made of PBMCs. Source of these receptors: a male donor in good health and CMV-seropositive.

The table lists this clone with a few counts. The V call is TRBV4-3, the J call TRBJ2-7, with 7 bases that match TRBD1. With 3 bases clipped from V and 4 bases from J, the junction kept 6 bases outside the gene matches. The CDR3 covers 14 residues. CDR1 is LGHNA, CDR2 YSLEER, per germline. The CDR3 region has the DNA TGCGCCAGCAGCCAGGGACAGCTATATTACGAGCAGTACTTC. This gives the protein CASSQGQLYYEQYF.

This chain uses TRBV6-5 with TRBJ2-1; TRBD2 agrees at 9 bases. V trimming: 4 bases; J trimming: 2 bases; junction bases outside the gene matches: 3. The germline V gene encodes CDR1 MNHEY and CDR2 SVGAGI. This CDR3 has 15 amino acids. The CDR3 reads CASSSGGGAYNEQFF. The CDR3 DNA is TGTGCCAGCAGTTCGGGCGGGGGGGCCTACAATGAGCAGTTCTTC.

The gene calls are TRBV19 and TRBJ2-3; 9 bases agree with TRBD2. This CDR3 region has 15 residues. Trimming took 9 bases from V and 0 from J; bases not matched to a gene: 7. Germline V gene data show CDR1 as LNHDA and CDR2 as SQIVND (reference sequence). For the CDR3, the DNA is TGTGCCAGGGGGGCTAGCGGGGAAAGCACAGATACGCAGTATTTT. Translated, it gives CARGASGESTDTQYF.

The CDR3 protein is CASSLELVLAGGQYF. DNA of the CDR3: TGTGCCAGCAGTTTAGAATTGGTTCTAGCGGGGGGGCAGTACTTC. V is TRBV28 and J is TRBJ2-7, with 11 bases lining up with TRBD2. The CDR3 runs to 15 residues. The germline V gene encodes CDR1 MDHEN and CDR2 SYDVKM. J gave up 9 bases and V 2 bases, and 9 bases lay outside the gene matches.

The chain joins TRBV28 to TRBJ1-5, with D possibly TRBD1 on 6 matching bases. This CDR3 contains 15 residues. Germline V gene data show CDR1 as MDHEN and CDR2 as SYDVKM. V was shortened by 6 bases and J by 2 bases, with 14 bases between the two germline ends. CDR3 amino acids: CASSKQGSGNQPQHF. CDR3 sequence (DNA): TGTGCCAGCAGCAAACAGGGATCCGGCAATCAGCCCCAGCATTTT.

The chain couples TRBV9 to TRBJ2-7, with TRBD1 as a possible D gene (7 bases). CDR1 is SGDLS, CDR2 YYNGEE, per germline. This CDR3 has 14 amino acids. V was clipped by 2 bases and J by 5 bases, with 14 bases between them. The CDR3, as DNA: TGTGCCAGCAGCGTGGAGGGGGCGGCGAACGAGCAGTACTTC. This sequence encodes CASSVEGAANEQYF.

The chain carries TRBV9 and TRBJ1-2; the D is unclear. Germline CDR1 reads SGDLS; CDR2 reads YYNGEE. This CDR3 has 12 residues. The ends were cut back, 3 bases at V and 7 bases at J, with 10 bases in the middle. The CDR3 DNA follows: TGTGCCAGCAGCGCCGGTCAAAGTGGCTACACCTTC. Translating gives CASSAGQSGYTF.

The V and J genes are TRBV18 and TRBJ2-2; D is undetermined. Trimming took 3 bases from V and 6 from J, leaving 8 bases between them. Germline V gene sequence: CDR1 KGHSH, CDR2 LQKENI. This CDR3 has 13 amino acids. The CDR3 spells CASSPSIAGELFF. Written as DNA, the CDR3 is TGTGCCAGCTCACCCTCTATAGCCGGGGAGCTGTTTTTT.

The CDR3 DNA reads as TGTGCCAGCAATTCCGCCGGGTTGGGGGGAGCTTTCTTT. The encoded protein is CASNSAGLGGAFF. This rearrangement joins TRBV28 to TRBJ1-1; perhaps TRBD1 as D (5 bases). Trimming shortened V by 7 bases and J by 10 bases, and 19 bases separated the two germline ends. This CDR3 has 13 residues. From germline, CDR1 is MDHEN and CDR2 SYDVKM.

This clone was seen a single time. The chain joins TRBV6-1 to TRBJ1-6; 7 bases map to TRBD1. CDR1 is MNHNS, CDR2 SASEGT, per germline. V shed 5 bases, J shed 14 bases, and the junction held 12 bases outside the gene matches. The CDR3 contains 14 residues. The CDR3 DNA follows: TGTGCCAGCAGTACGACAGGGATCTCGGAAACCCTCCACTTT. Translated: CASSTTGISETLHF.

This clone has only a few counts. The rearrangement links TRBV6-6 to TRBJ2-1, with TRBD1 matching over 9 bases. V was pared by 6 bases and J by 5 bases, with 8 bases of the junction left unmatched. Per germline, CDR1 MNHNY and CDR2 SVGAGI (reference sequence). This CDR3 has 15 residues. The chain's CDR3 is CASSPSDRGNNEQFF. CDR3 bases: TGTGCCAGCAGCCCATCGGACAGGGGAAACAATGAGCAGTTCTTC.

V usage is TRBV5-4 and J usage is TRBJ2-7; 7 nucleotides match TRBD1. V trimming: 3 bases; J trimming: 6 bases; junction bases outside the gene matches: 12. Germline V CDR1 and CDR2: SGHNT, YYREEE (reference sequence). CDR3 length: 15 residues. CDR3 nucleotides: TGTGCCAGCAGCTCTCAGGGGACAGTGGGCCGCGAGCAGTACTTC. Protein sequence: CASSSQGTVGREQYF.

The chain has TRBV6-1 and TRBJ1-2; 10 bases map to TRBD1. Looked up from germline, CDR1 is MNHNS and CDR2 is SASEGT. Trimming at V came to 1 base and at J to 5 bases, leaving 10 bases not matched to a gene. CDR3 length: 17 amino acids. CDR3 nucleotides: TGTGCCAGCAGTGAAGACCCCGCAGGACAGGGGGGTTATGGCTACACCTTC. Encoded protein: CASSEDPAGQGGYGYTF.

This sequence joins TRBV18 and TRBJ2-1; 9 nucleotides agree with TRBD1. Trimming took 6 bases from V and 2 from J; bases not matched to a gene: 5. CDR1 is KGHSH, CDR2 LQKENI, per germline. The CDR3 is made up of 15 amino acids. The DNA for the CDR3 is TGTGCCAGCTCTCACCGGGACAGGGCCTACAATGAGCAGTTCTTC. It encodes CASSHRDRAYNEQFF. Together with reference TRBV18 and TRBJ2-1, the CDR3 gives the full variable domain: NAGVMQNPRHLVRRRGQEARLRCSPMKGHSHVYWYRQLPEEGLKFMVYLQKENIIDESGMPKERFSAEFPKEGPSILRIQQVVRGDSAAYFCASSHRDRAYNEQFFGPGTRLTVL.

The rearrangement uses TRBV9 and TRBJ1-2; TRBD1 might be the D (6 bases). The length of the CDR3 is 14 residues. Trimming stripped 0 bases from V and 4 bases from J, with 10 bases between. Germline-derived CDR1 and CDR2 are SGDLS and YYNGEE. The CDR3 here is CASSVGTGTYGYTF. The CDR3 coding sequence is TGTGCCAGCAGCGTAGGCACAGGGACCTATGGCTACACCTTC. Based on the CDR3 plus reference TRBV9 and TRBJ1-2, the full variable domain is DSGVTQTPKHLITATGQRVTLRCSPRSGDLSVYWYQQSLDQGLQFLIQYYNGEERAKGNILERFSAQQFPDLHSELNLSSLELGDSALYFCASSVGTGTYGYTFGSGTRLTVV.

This clone is a singleton in its sample. V is TRBV5-4 and J is TRBJ1-1, with D unclear. The V end lost 0 bases, the J end lost 2 bases, and 8 bases lay between the germline ends. The CDR3 is made up of 14 amino acids. Germline V lookup: CDR1 SGHNT, CDR2 YYREEE (reference sequence). The CDR3 loop reads CASSLEQLNTEAFF. The DNA of the CDR3 is TGTGCCAGCAGCTTGGAACAGCTAAACACTGAAGCTTTCTTT.

For this clone: One end of the junction does not line up with germline, which may come from a read error. The chain carries TRBV30 and TRBJ1-2, with TRBD1 identical over 8 bases. Germline CDR1 reads GTSNPN; CDR2 reads SVGIG (reference sequence). This CDR3 spans 13 amino acids. CDR3 sequence: CAWSSLRGHGYPF. The CDR3 bases are TGTGCCTGGAGTTCCCTCAGGGGGCATGGCTACCCCTTC.

The rearrangement joins TRBV14 to TRBJ1-1, with no clear D. This CDR3 spans 14 amino acids. The ends were cut back, 5 bases at V and 6 bases at J, with 16 bases in the middle. Looked up from germline, CDR1 is SGHDN and CDR2 is FVKESK. The CDR3 DNA reads as TGTGCCAGCAGCTTGCGATCTCCCGGGGCTGAAGCTTTCTTT. This gives the protein CASSLRSPGAEAFF.

The chain uses TRBV6-5 and TRBJ2-7, with TRBD1 matching 7 bases. Germline V gene sequence: CDR1 MNHEY, CDR2 SVGAGI. Trimming cost V 2 bases and J 2 bases; bases outside gene matches: 3. The CDR3 spans 14 residues. CDR3 residues: CASSYGDSPYEQYF. CDR3 DNA sequence: TGTGCCAGCAGTTACGGGGACAGTCCCTACGAGCAGTACTTC.

V usage is TRBV7-9 and J usage is TRBJ2-1; tentative D call: TRBD1 (5 bases). Trimming removed 0 bases at V and 8 bases at J, with 8 bases between. The CDR3 sequence is 13 residues long. CDR1 is SEHNR and CDR2 is FQNEAQ in the germline V gene (reference sequence). The chain's CDR3 is CASSLAGLDEQFF. For the CDR3, the DNA is TGTGCCAGCAGCTTAGCGGGGCTGGATGAGCAGTTCTTC.

The chain is built from TRBV28 and TRBJ2-2; 9 nucleotides match TRBD1. Germline-derived CDR1 and CDR2 are MDHEN and SYDVKM. The CDR3 is made up of 18 amino acids. J was trimmed by 1 base and V by 5 bases; bases with no gene match: 11. The CDR3 loop is CASSPPMGQGVNTGELFF. In DNA form, the CDR3 reads TGTGCCAGCAGTCCTCCCATGGGACAGGGTGTGAACACCGGGGAGCTGTTTTTT.

The chain uses TRBV2 and TRBJ2-1, with D possibly matching TRBD2 (5 bases). The V gene lost 7 bases and the J gene lost 3 bases, with 10 bases spanning the gap. The germline V gene encodes CDR1 SNHLY and CDR2 FYNNEI. This CDR3 comprises 13 residues. The CDR3 coding sequence is TGTGCCAGCACGGGTAGCGTCTACAATGAGCAGTTCTTC. Amino acid sequence: CASTGSVYNEQFF.

The chain recombines TRBV7-3 with TRBJ2-2; the match to TRBD2 covers 7 bases. CDR1 is SGHTA and CDR2 is FQGTGA in the germline V gene. Trimming at V came to 1 base and at J to 4 bases, leaving 3 bases not matched to a gene. There are 15 residues in the CDR3. CDR3 coding DNA: TGTGCCAGCAGCTTAAGGGGGGGGTTCACCGGGGAGCTGTTTTTT. Encoded protein: CASSLRGGFTGELFF. The whole variable domain, filled in from reference TRBV7-3 and TRBJ2-2, reads GAGVSQTPSNKVTEKGKYVELRCDPISGHTALYWYRQSLGQGPEFLIYFQGTGAADDSGLPNDRFFAVRPEGSVSTLKIQRTERGDSAVYLCASSLRGGFTGELFFGEGSRLTVL.

This clone was counted a few times. V and J are TRBV27 and TRBJ1-5, with a tentative D call TRBD1 (5 bases). CDR3 length equals 14 residues. Trimming left V 8 bases short and J 4 bases short, with 15 bases between. Germline CDR1 MNHEY, CDR2 SMNVEV (reference sequence). CDR3 bases: TGTGCCAGCGGGGCTGAAAGGGGTAATCAGCCCCAGCATTTT. It yields the protein CASGAERGNQPQHF.

This clone appeared once. This chain connects TRBV18 to TRBJ2-7; TRBD2 is a possible D gene (5 bases). The CDR3 spans 14 residues. V was pared by 3 bases and J by 0 bases, with 9 bases between. Looked up from germline, CDR1 is KGHSH and CDR2 is LQKENI. DNA of the CDR3: TGTGCCAGCTCACCCCTCCGGGACTCCTACGAGCAGTACTTC. This gives the protein CASSPLRDSYEQYF.

There are a few counts of this clone. The chain has TRBV10-3 and TRBJ2-1; the match to TRBD2 covers 12 bases. V lost 2 bases, J lost 16 bases, and 15 bases stayed unmatched. This CDR3 spans 16 amino acids. CDR1 and CDR2 (germline): ENHRY, SYGVKD. CDR3: CAISEGTSGGPLGQFF. CDR3 nucleotide sequence: TGTGCCATCAGTGAGGGTACTAGCGGGGGGCCCCTTGGGCAATTCTTC.

This chain links TRBV28 with TRBJ2-4, with TRBD1 matching 7 bases. With 8 bases clipped from V and 0 bases from J, the junction kept 10 bases outside the gene matches. The length of the CDR3 is 16 residues. Germline lookup yields CDR1 MDHEN and CDR2 SYDVKM. Here the CDR3 reads CASVRGRTLAKNIQYF. The CDR3 region has the DNA TGTGCCAGCGTTAGGGGGCGGACCTTAGCCAAAAACATTCAGTACTTC.

V and J are TRBV10-1 and TRBJ2-5; a possible D gene is TRBD1 (5 bases). Germline lookup yields CDR1 WNHNN and CDR2 SYGVQD (reference sequence). With 5 bases removed from V and 3 bases from J, the gap between germline ends came to 16 bases. CDR3 length equals 15 residues. As DNA, the CDR3 is TGCGCCAGCAGTCCTCCGCAGGGAAGAGAAGAGACCCAGTACTTC. Translating it yields CASSPPQGREETQYF.

The chain recombines TRBV27 with TRBJ2-3, with 7 bases identical to TRBD2. The J segment lost 3 bases and the V segment lost 3 bases, leaving 6 bases of the junction unmatched. CDR1 and CDR2 (germline): MNHEY, SMNVEV (reference sequence). The CDR3 has 15 amino acids. CDR3 protein: CASSLGAGHTDTQYF. In nucleotides, the CDR3 is TGTGCCAGCAGTTTGGGAGCGGGGCATACAGATACGCAGTATTTT.